This T cell receptor (beta chain) was recorded in a study of regulatory and conventional T cells in RAG deficiency. Study results and caveats: In Omenn syndrome, sorted "Tregs" may be peripherally activated cells. Shannon entropy fell and Simpson indices rose in RAG-deficient patients. Omenn patients showed >75% Treg-Tconv overlap and shorter CDR3 lengths.

Blood CD4+ CD25-low CD127-high conventional T cells supplied the genomic DNA template. TCRdb's copy holds only in-frame clones and misses some; the assay was immunoSEQ multiplex PCR. Of around 20,000 clones detected, approximately 93% appear once; the ten largest clones hold roughly 0.77%. In regard to this clone: Its antigen remains unidentified.

CDR3 size: 13 residues. Germline V CDR1 and CDR2: SNHLY, FYNNEI. Germline trimming cut 4 bases from V and 5 bases from J; bases unmatched to any gene: 4. In addition, the sample was reused for a study of regulatory T cells. That paper adds: The primer mix had 52 TRBV and 13 TRBJ primers.

The clonotype was recovered from a human donor in good health. The sequenced material came from CD4+ T cells sorted from blood. The gene calls are TRBV2 and TRBJ1-2; 7 nucleotides line up with TRBD1. The CDR3: CASSVGQIYGYTF. The CDR3, as DNA: TGTGCCAGCAGTGTGGGACAGATATATGGCTACACCTTC.